The clone carrying this T cell receptor beta chain was observed a single time. The target antigen is unknown. Profiling relied on immunoSEQ multiplex PCR, and the TCRdb table lists in-frame clones only, not all of them. Among about 110,000 clones listed, approximately 90% were seen once. This CDR3 region has 13 residues. Trimming stripped 2 bases from V and 6 bases from J, with 10 bases between. Per germline, CDR1 MDHEN and CDR2 SYDVKM. The sample belongs to a study of OX40 agonist ivuxolimab in advanced cancers. Study findings and constraints: CD4+ and CD8+ T cells in blood underwent clonal expansion by week 6 at 0.1 to 3.0 mg/kg.

Source: CD4+ or CD8+ T cells sorted from blood, taken in a trial of the OX40 agonist ivuxolimab. The chain employs TRBV28 and TRBJ1-2; TRBD1 might be the D (5 bases). This sequence originates from an adult with an advanced solid tumor such as melanoma, head and neck, liver or kidney cancer. The CDR3: CASSLKGIHGYTF. CDR3 nucleotides: TGTGCCAGCAGTTTAAAGGGGATCCATGGCTACACCTTC.